This TCR beta chain was identified in a study of CD8 T cells in ankylosing spondylitis. Findings and caveats of the study: Reports say disease-linked clones showed up significantly more in matched ankylosing spondylitis synovial fluid. Apparently characteristic of ankylosing spondylitis blood was a TCR beta motif (eight highly homologous variants).

Germline V gene data show CDR1 as DFQATT and CDR2 as SNEGSKA (reference sequence). The CDR3 runs 15 residues. Trimming stripped 5 bases from V and 3 bases from J, with 18 bases between. In the case of this clonotype: Its antigen is not identified.

Quantitative 5'-RACE with molecular barcodes was used to make the TCR beta libraries. TCRdb fed the 5' RACE reads into MiXCR, producing one record per CDR3 protein. The sample contains 750,000 to 850,000 distinct CDR3 sequences, approximately 12% of which appear only once. This receptor was obtained from a male donor with ankylosing spondylitis. The sequencing sample was made of blood, either unsorted or a sorted T cell fraction (not recorded which). The rearrangement links TRBV20-1 to TRBJ2-3; D perhaps matches TRBD2 (5 bases). Here the CDR3 DNA reads TGCAGTGCTCCAATCCCAGCCGGGGATACAGATACGCAGTATTTT. Its protein product is CSAPIPAGDTDTQYF.